The clone carrying this T cell receptor beta chain has just one count. As yet, its antigen is unknown. This entry belongs to a study of cytomegalovirus exposure and HLA in healthy donors. Broader study findings: Immune exposure was documented only through CMV serostatus. Data from an earlier analysis indicated that most TCR beta V segments were productive either about 87% or about 30% of the time. There was a cluster of highly shared sequence variants that was likely a sequencing artifact. In a later analysis, the majority of CMV-associated beta chains seemingly showed HLA restriction.

PCR employed 60 Vbeta and 13 Jbeta primers. Generated by immunoSEQ multiplex PCR, the TCRdb table keeps only in-frame clones and is missing some. The sample carries approximately 89,000 clones, around 62% recorded once. Germline-derived CDR1 and CDR2 are ENHRY and SYGVKD. V was shortened by 6 bases and J by 5 bases, with 11 bases between the two germline ends. This CDR3 has 13 amino acids. This TCR was sampled from a woman under 40 in good health and CMV-seropositive. Sequenced input: PBMCs. This chain connects TRBV10-3 to TRBJ2-1, with a weak D call TRBD1 (6 bases). The CDR3 is CAISRTEDNEQFF. The CDR3 DNA reads as TGTGCCATCAGCCGGACAGAAGACAATGAGCAGTTCTTC.